The 9 T cell receptor beta chains below come from one sample, sequenced in a study of T cell clones after liver transplantation. The assay was immunoSEQ multiplex PCR, and TCRdb's table has in-frame clones only and misses some. This table holds around 76,000 clones, around 80% found once. The sequenced sample was CD4+ T cells from blood, obtained 12 months after liver transplant. Receptors originate from a human patient who received a liver transplant. T cells may partly derive from the graft donor.

This clone appeared a single time. This sequence joins TRBV11-2 and TRBJ2-7; D is unclear. Germline assignment: CDR1 SGHAT and CDR2 FQNNGV. The CDR3 has 15 residues. Between the trimmed V and J ends, which lost 1 base and 2 bases, there was a span of 12 bases. CDR3 region: CASSLGAGPTYEQYF. As DNA, the CDR3 is TGTGCCAGCAGCTTAGGGGCAGGACCTACCTACGAGCAGTACTTC.

The CDR3 sequence: CASSRLAGADGELFF. CDR3 bases: TGTGCCAGCAGCCGGCTAGCGGGAGCCGACGGGGAGCTGTTTTTT. V is TRBV7-8 and J is TRBJ2-2; TRBD2 matches at 10 bases. J was trimmed by 7 bases and V by 5 bases; bases with no gene match: 7. The germline CDR1 and CDR2 sequences are SGHVS and FQNEAQ. The CDR3 is 15 amino acids.

This chain connects TRBV6-6 to TRBJ2-1; D is perhaps TRBD2 (5 bases). Germline CDR1 and CDR2: MNHNY and SVGAGI (reference sequence). The CDR3 is 14 amino acids. V was shortened by 1 base and J by 4 bases, with 8 bases between the two germline ends. CDR3 region: CASSYLRVYNEQFF. As DNA, the CDR3 is TGTGCCAGCAGTTACTTGAGGGTTTACAATGAGCAGTTCTTC.

V gene TRBV7-2 combines with J gene TRBJ2-7, with D hard to call. The CDR3 runs 14 residues. CDR1 is SGHTA and CDR2 is FQGNSA in the germline V gene. V was shortened by 6 bases and J by 5 bases, with 17 bases between the two germline ends. The CDR3 bases are TGTGCCAGCAGTCCCGTGAGGAAACGGGACGAGCAGTACTTC. Translated: CASSPVRKRDEQYF.

This clone was detected once. This chain links TRBV6-1 with TRBJ1-1, with no clear D. The germline CDR1 and CDR2 sequences are MNHNS and SASEGT. Trimming shortened V by 2 bases and J by 10 bases, and 14 bases separated the two germline ends. CDR3 size: 13 residues. DNA of the CDR3: TGTGCCAGCAGTGAAAGGAGTACAATCAGAGCTTTCTTT. Its protein product is CASSERSTIRAFF.

This chain's CDR3 is CASSPQTDYGYTF. DNA of the CDR3: TGCGCCAGCAGCCCTCAGACGGATTATGGCTACACCTTC. V usage is TRBV4-1 and J usage is TRBJ1-2, with unresolved D. Germline V gene data show CDR1 as MGHRA and CDR2 as YSYEKL. The CDR3 is made up of 13 amino acids. V was clipped by 4 bases and J by 5 bases, with 11 bases between them.

The CDR3 nucleotides read TGTGCCAGCAGCGTAGTAGAGGATAGTAAGCAGTACTTC. The encoded protein is CASSVVEDSKQYF. The chain recombines TRBV9 with TRBJ2-7; D gene uncertain. The CDR3 has 13 amino acids. Looked up from germline, CDR1 is SGDLS and CDR2 is YYNGEE. V was clipped by 0 bases and J by 8 bases, with 12 bases between them.

This clone was detected a few times. V is TRBV6-5 and J is TRBJ1-2, with unresolved D. The V end was cut by 2 bases, the J end by 5 bases, with 6 bases between. The CDR3 extends over 12 amino acids. In germline, CDR1 is MNHEY, CDR2 SVGAGI. The CDR3 DNA reads TGTGCCAGCAGTTACAAAGGTTATGGCTACACCTTC. It codes for CASSYKGYGYTF.

The rearrangement joins TRBV27 to TRBJ1-2, with D possibly TRBD1 on 5 matching bases. The length of the CDR3 is 11 residues. Germline CDR1 is MNHEY and CDR2 is SMNVEV (reference sequence). V lost 11 bases, J lost 1 base, and 8 bases lay in between. CDR3 amino acids: CAAGGNYGYTF. CDR3 nucleotides: TGTGCCGCGGGGGGTAACTATGGCTACACCTTC.